Below are 18 T cell receptor beta chains sequenced from a single sample in a study of post-analysis software for immune sequencing data. Points from the study as a whole: The five TRBV segments detected at higher frequency in patients than in controls included TRBV5-6, TRBV5-1 and TRBV20-1.

Unique molecular identifiers were carried by the TCR beta cDNA libraries. TCRdb redid the calling of the PCR reads with MiXCR, one entry per CDR3 protein. The data contain 750,000 to 950,000 distinct CDR3 sequences, approximately 44% of them seen just once; the ten biggest clones take up approximately 4.4%. These receptors' antigens are unknown. Sequenced: blood. The receptors stem from a girl aged 5 to 17 with multiple sclerosis.

The chain uses TRBV3-1 and TRBJ2-3, with 11 bases lining up with TRBD2. The CDR3 has 17 residues. The trim removed 3 bases at V and 4 bases at J, leaving 9 bases unmatched. CDR1 is LGHDT, CDR2 YNNKEL, per germline (reference sequence). This CDR3 reads CASSQQLAGVSPDTQYF. The CDR3 DNA is TGTGCCAGCAGCCAGCAACTAGCGGGAGTCAGCCCAGATACGCAGTATTTT.

This clonotype has only a few counts. The chain recombines TRBV5-6 with TRBJ2-7; D assignment may be TRBD1 or TRBD2 (5 bases each). The V gene lost 1 base and the J gene lost 0 bases, with 11 bases spanning the gap. This CDR3 has 15 amino acids. Germline lookup yields CDR1 SGHDT and CDR2 YYEEEE. The CDR3 sequence: CASSLLGVSSYEQYF. CDR3 DNA sequence: TGTGCCAGCAGCTTGCTGGGGGTCAGCTCCTACGAGCAGTACTTC.

The chain carries TRBV28 and TRBJ1-5; no definite D call. Germline CDR1 MDHEN, CDR2 SYDVKM. The CDR3 has 12 residues. The V end lost 5 bases, the J end lost 7 bases, and 9 bases lay between the germline ends. The CDR3 DNA reads TGTGCCAGCAGTGTAACAGTCCAGCCCCAGCATTTT. This encodes CASSVTVQPQHF.

The chain has TRBV27 and TRBJ2-2; TRBD2 aligns across 7 bases. The ends lost 6 bases at V and 4 bases at J; junction bases unmatched: 5. The CDR3 has 14 amino acids. Germline V gives CDR1 MNHEY, CDR2 SMNVEV (reference sequence). CDR3 in amino acids: CASRELAFTGELFF. The CDR3 DNA sequence: TGTGCCAGCAGAGAACTAGCGTTCACCGGGGAGCTGTTTTTT.

This clonotype occurred a few times. V gene TRBV12-5 combines with J gene TRBJ2-3; D is possibly TRBD1 (6 bases). This CDR3 spans 14 amino acids. Germline CDR1 is LGHNT and CDR2 is FRNRAP. Trimming took 7 bases from V and 4 from J, leaving 15 bases between them. The chain's CDR3 is CASAPNRVSDTQYF. CDR3 bases: TGTGCTAGTGCCCCGAACAGGGTCTCAGATACGCAGTATTTT.

V usage is TRBV24-1 and J usage is TRBJ2-7, with 7 bases fitting TRBD1. V trimming: 4 bases; J trimming: 6 bases; junction bases outside the gene matches: 14. The CDR3 totals 16 residues. Germline loops: CDR1 KGHDR, CDR2 SFDVKD. CDR3 region: CATSDAVTGFTGEQYF. The CDR3 DNA reads TGTGCCACCAGTGACGCCGTGACAGGGTTTACGGGCGAGCAGTACTTC.

The chain couples TRBV6-4 to TRBJ2-1; 8 bases are a match to TRBD1. Germline V gene data show CDR1 as MRHNA and CDR2 as SNTAGT. The CDR3 runs to 15 residues. The V and J ends lost 3 bases and 4 bases, in that order; junction bases with no gene match: 5. As DNA, the CDR3 is TGTGCCAGCAGTGAAGAGTGGACAGGGTACAATGAGCAGTTCTTC. Its translation: CASSEEWTGYNEQFF.

The chain employs TRBV20-1 and TRBJ2-1, with TRBD1 matching over 9 bases. Germline values: CDR1 DFQATT, CDR2 SNEGSKA (reference sequence). The CDR3 contains 16 residues. Trimming removed 0 bases from V and 8 bases from J; junction bases left unmatched: 11. This CDR3 reads CSARDPDRGHDDEQFF. CDR3 DNA: TGCAGTGCTAGAGACCCGGACAGGGGTCATGACGATGAGCAGTTCTTC.

Remarks on this clonotype: At one end, the junction sequence differs from germline, possibly due to a read error. This rearrangement joins TRBV6-5 to TRBJ2-7; 10 bases match TRBD1. The CDR3 consists of 16 residues. Germline V lookup: CDR1 MNHEY, CDR2 SVGAGI. Here the CDR3 reads CASSYAGQGGSYEEYF. In nucleotides, the CDR3 is TGTGCCAGCAGTTACGCAGGACAGGGGGGCTCCTACGAGGAGTACTTC.

On this clonotype: A read error may account for a junction end that differs from germline. The gene calls are TRBV6-2 or TRBV6-3 and TRBJ1-5, with 9 bases identical to TRBD1. The CDR3 runs 17 residues. Germline CDR1 and CDR2: MNHEY and SVGEGT. CDR3 DNA: TGCGCCAGCAGCTCGGGACAGGGCCCTCGGGGAGGTCAGCCCCAGCATTTT. Amino acid sequence: CASSSGQGPRGGQPQHF.

This clonotype was seen a few times. This chain uses TRBV5-1 with TRBJ2-1; 7 nucleotides line up with TRBD2. CDR3 length equals 17 residues. Per the germline V gene, CDR1 is SGHRS and CDR2 is YFSETQ. Trimming removed 1 base from V and 4 bases from J; junction bases left unmatched: 11. The DNA of the CDR3 is TGCGCCAGCAGCTTGAACGCCCGACTAGCTGGGTACAATGAGCAGTTCTTC. Its protein is CASSLNARLAGYNEQFF.

The CDR3 sequence is CASSTDGLSYEQYF. CDR3 sequence (DNA): TGCGCCAGCAGCACCGACGGACTCTCCTACGAGCAGTACTTC. V gene TRBV5-1 combines with J gene TRBJ2-7; a weak D match, TRBD2 (5 bases). Germline assignment: CDR1 SGHRS and CDR2 YFSETQ. V gave up 4 bases and J gave up 0 bases, with 11 bases separating them. The CDR3 has 14 amino acids.

As to this clonotype: This sequence may be a read error, since a much larger clone differs from it by one base. The chain recombines TRBV5-1 with TRBJ1-6; tentatively, D is TRBD1 (5 bases). The V gene's germline CDR1 is SGHRS and CDR2 YFSETQ. This CDR3 has 14 residues. The CDR3 spells CASKDQGSNSLLHF. CDR3 bases: TGCGCCAGCAAGGACCAGGGTTCGAATTCACTCCTCCACTTT.

In this sample, this clonotype turned up a few times. The CDR3 DNA sequence: TGTGCCAGCAGTCAAACAGGGGGCGCGGGTAATTCACCCCTCCACTTT. This gives the protein CASSQTGGAGNSPLHF. The chain combines TRBV28 with TRBJ1-6; TRBD1 aligns across 9 bases. Germline CDR1 MDHEN, CDR2 SYDVKM. The V segment lost 5 bases and the J segment 6 bases; nucleotides outside the gene matches: 8. The CDR3 consists of 16 residues.

This clonotype was seen only a few times. V is TRBV6-2 or TRBV6-3 and J is TRBJ2-7; D unclear. CDR3 size: 12 residues. Germline values: CDR1 MNHEY, CDR2 SVGEGT. Trimming cost V 5 bases and J 2 bases, with 7 bases left between them. CDR3 loop: CASSGSAYEQYF. In nucleotides, the CDR3 is TGTGCCAGCAGTGGGTCCGCCTACGAGCAGTACTTC.

This clonotype showed up just once. This chain links TRBV20-1 with TRBJ2-3, with no clear D. Germline CDR1 is DFQATT and CDR2 is SNEGSKA (reference sequence). The CDR3 is made up of 11 amino acids. V dropped 6 bases and J dropped 4 bases, with 8 bases sitting between them. The chain's CDR3 is CSARGPDTQYF. The CDR3 DNA reads TGCAGTGCCCGTGGACCAGATACGCAGTATTTT.

This clonotype has just a few counts. This rearrangement joins TRBV24-1 to TRBJ2-2; D remains ambiguous. Trimming left V 8 bases short and J 1 base short, with 7 bases between. CDR3 length: 13 residues. Germline V gene lookup returns CDR1 KGHDR and CDR2 SFDVKD. As DNA, the CDR3 is TGTGCCACCAACGATCAGAACACCGGGGAGCTGTTTTTT. Residues: CATNDQNTGELFF.

V gene TRBV5-5 combines with J gene TRBJ2-5; TRBD1 agrees at 9 bases. The J call is uncertain, as TRBJ2-7 better fits the DNA end. The CDR3 spans 15 residues. The germline V gene encodes CDR1 SGHKS and CDR2 YYEKEE (reference sequence). CDR3 nucleotide sequence: TGTGCCAGCAGCTTGTCACAGGACAGGGGACACGAGCAGTACTTC. It translates to CASSLSQDRGHEQYF.